This T cell receptor beta chain was sequenced for a study of human T cells and chemical hapten exposure. Study information: How much TCR each sample yielded varied, mostly because pooled library volumes differed slightly.

RNA extraction used unfractionated whole blood as the source of total RNA. As the library was built, unique molecular identifiers were attached to individual cDNA molecules. In the original workflow: From roughly 23,000 to 640,000 TCRs were found per sample, with a median of approximately 96,000. TCRdb ran MiXCR on the 5' RACE reads and lists one entry per CDR3 protein. Clone size and V and J calls follow TCRdb, not the original study. The sample holds approximately 150,000 distinct CDR3 sequences; about 4.3% are singletons and the top ten take about 1.3%. Regarding the study as a whole: TCRs exceeding 1 in 1000 frequency stayed unchanged with DPC sensitization.

This clonotype was found many times. The antigen is undetermined. The source is a female donor in good health.

The CDR3 coding sequence is TGTGCCATCAGGGGGACAGGGAGATACGGTGGCTACACCTTC. As protein: CAIRGTGRYGGYTF. The gene calls are TRBV10-3 and TRBJ1-2; 9 bases are shared with TRBD1. This CDR3 has 14 residues. Germline-derived CDR1 and CDR2 are ENHRY and SYGVKD. V lost 6 bases, J lost 7 bases, and 9 bases stayed unmatched.